This TCR beta chain was captured in a study of shared clonotypes between healthy human individuals. Sequencing used immunoSEQ multiplex PCR; TCRdb keeps in-frame clones, though not all of them. The sample has 2 million to 2.5 million clones; roughly 96% are singletons. Germline CDR1 SGHRS, CDR2 YFSETQ. The CDR3 is made up of 15 amino acids. With 4 bases clipped from V and 4 bases from J, the junction kept 3 bases outside the gene matches. Material: naive CD4+ T cells sorted from blood. The subset here: CD45RA+ positively selected. This TCR derives from a man aged 18 to 30 in good health. The chain recombines TRBV5-1 with TRBJ2-1; TRBD2 agrees at 12 bases. The CDR3: CASSRTSGTYNEQFF. The CDR3 bases are TGCGCCAGCAGCCGGACTAGCGGGACGTACAATGAGCAGTTCTTC. The entire variable domain, with the rest obtained from reference TRBV5-1 and TRBJ2-1, is as follows: KAGVTQTPRYLIKTRGQQVTLSCSPISGHRSVSWYQQTPGQGLQFLFEYFSETQRNKGNFPGRFSGRQFSNSRSEMNVSTLELGDSALYLCASSRTSGTYNEQFFGPGTRLTVL.